The 27 T cell receptor beta chains below were found in one sample sequenced in a study of control samples from healthy donors and cancer patients (dated by TCRdb to about 2020). Receptor libraries were prepared by the immunoSEQ multiplex PCR assay. Not all clones reach the TCRdb copy of this immuneACCESS table, which keeps in-frame sequences only. Checked studies attribute under half of the gap to unresolved V genes and leave the rest unexplained. Here the sample has 130,000 or so clones; more than 80% occur a single time. About 2.7% of the sample comes from the top ten. Sequencing input: blood. Every receptor here comes from a man aged 35-49 years in good health.

The V and J genes are TRBV5-5 and TRBJ2-7, with 16 bases matching TRBD2. This CDR3 has 16 amino acids. Per the germline V gene, CDR1 is SGHKS and CDR2 is YYEKEE (reference sequence). J gave up 2 bases and V 4 bases, and 3 bases lay outside the gene matches. The CDR3 sequence: CASSAGLAGGPYEQYF. The CDR3 bases are TGTGCCAGCAGCGCGGGACTAGCGGGGGGGCCCTACGAGCAGTACTTC.

This sequence joins TRBV19 and TRBJ2-2; D is undetermined. This CDR3 contains 13 residues. V gave up 6 bases and J gave up 10 bases, with 15 bases separating them. The germline CDR1 and CDR2 sequences are LNHDA and SQIVND (reference sequence). The CDR3 protein is CASSITARPELFF. CDR3 nucleotides: TGTGCCAGTAGCATTACTGCTCGCCCGGAGCTGTTTTTT.

The chain joins TRBV6-5 to TRBJ1-2; 7 nucleotides agree with TRBD1. The CDR3 consists of 15 residues. Losses at the gene ends were 6 bases for V and 0 bases for J; bases not matched to a gene: 7. Germline V CDR1 and CDR2: MNHEY, SVGAGI. This chain's CDR3 is CASRLSGTANYGYTF. CDR3 nucleotides: TGTGCCAGCAGGCTCTCCGGGACAGCTAACTATGGCTACACCTTC.

The chain couples TRBV18 to TRBJ1-1; D is undetermined. The CDR3 is made up of 16 amino acids. The ends were cut back, 3 bases at V and 0 bases at J, with 14 bases in the middle. Germline V lookup: CDR1 KGHSH, CDR2 LQKENI. For the CDR3, the DNA is TGTGCCAGCTCACCGCCATCCGGAGGTATGAACACTGAAGCTTTCTTT. Translating gives CASSPPSGGMNTEAFF.

This clone was seen once. This chain links TRBV7-9 with TRBJ2-3, with D perhaps TRBD1 (8 bases). The CDR3 length is 15 residues. V gave up 5 bases and J gave up 4 bases, with 16 bases separating them. Germline loops: CDR1 SEHNR, CDR2 FQNEAQ (reference sequence). The CDR3 protein is CASSNRTGRADTQYF. The CDR3, as DNA: TGTGCCAGCAGCAACCGGACAGGGAGGGCAGATACGCAGTATTTT.

The rearrangement joins TRBV3-1 (or the pseudogene TRBV3-2) to TRBJ2-5; no definite D call. The CDR3 is 12 amino acids. Deletions cut 3 bases from V and 5 bases from J, with 7 bases between. From germline, CDR1 is LGHDT and CDR2 YNNKEL (reference sequence). The CDR3 DNA reads as TGTGCCAGCAGCCAGTCAGGCGAGACCCAGTACTTC. Translation: CASSQSGETQYF.

This sequence joins TRBV12-3 or TRBV12-4 and TRBJ1-6, with D unclear. Trimming removed 8 bases from V and 7 bases from J, with 6 bases in between. This CDR3 has 11 amino acids. For the CDR3, the DNA is TGTGCCAGCGCTTCAAATTCACCCCTCCACTTT. Its protein is CASASNSPLHF.

The chain recombines TRBV6-1 with TRBJ2-7, with 10 bases fitting TRBD1. Germline V gives CDR1 MNHNS, CDR2 SASEGT. Losses at the gene ends were 4 bases for V and 1 base for J; bases not matched to a gene: 7. This CDR3 has 16 residues. The CDR3: CASSVDRGKLSYEQYF. The CDR3 DNA is TGTGCCAGCAGTGTGGACAGGGGGAAATTATCCTACGAGCAGTACTTC.

This CDR3 is CASSEPKGARGFYEQYF. CDR3 sequence (DNA): TGTGCCAGCAGTGAACCAAAGGGGGCGCGGGGGTTCTACGAGCAGTACTTC. V gene TRBV2 combines with J gene TRBJ2-7, with D perhaps being TRBD1 or TRBD2 (7 bases each). V was trimmed by 2 bases and J by 3 bases, leaving 20 bases between them. From germline, CDR1 is SNHLY and CDR2 FYNNEI. This CDR3 has 17 amino acids.

The V call is TRBV27, the J call TRBJ1-5, with D unresolved. Per the germline V gene, CDR1 is MNHEY and CDR2 is SMNVEV (reference sequence). The CDR3 consists of 14 residues. The V end was cut by 7 bases, the J end by 7 bases, with 17 bases between. As DNA, the CDR3 is TGTGCCAGCAATTTCCGGCGCGGCAGCCAGCCCCAGCATTTT. Amino acid sequence: CASNFRRGSQPQHF.

Concerning this clone: The same CDR3 is also encoded by other DNA sequences in this sample. This chain connects TRBV5-1 to TRBJ2-2, with 11 nucleotides matching TRBD2. CDR1 and CDR2 (germline): SGHRS, YFSETQ. V lost 0 bases and J lost 3; bases outside the gene matches: 4. The CDR3 is 17 residues long. CDR3 sequence reads: CASSLGSGGADTGELFF. CDR3 DNA: TGCGCCAGCAGCTTGGGTAGCGGGGGGGCCGACACCGGGGAGCTGTTTTTT.

V usage is TRBV28 and J usage is TRBJ1-5; D is ambiguous. This CDR3 comprises 14 residues. Deletions cut 6 bases from V and 1 base from J, with 10 bases between. Germline-derived CDR1 and CDR2 are MDHEN and SYDVKM. CDR3 protein: CASSSGGSNQPQHF. The CDR3 DNA reads TGTGCCAGCAGCAGCGGTGGGAGCAATCAGCCCCAGCATTTT.

The chain joins TRBV7-2 to TRBJ2-3; 12 nucleotides line up with TRBD2. J lost 1 base, V lost 5 bases, and 7 bases had no gene match. This CDR3 is 17 amino acids long. Germline V CDR1 and CDR2: SGHTA, FQGNSA. The CDR3 is CASSQGTSGLGTDTQYF. CDR3 nucleotides: TGTGCCAGCAGCCAAGGGACTAGCGGGCTCGGCACAGATACGCAGTATTTT.

The V gene is TRBV15, the J gene TRBJ2-3, with D possibly being TRBD1 or TRBD2 (6 bases each). Germline CDR1 reads LNHNV; CDR2 reads YYDKDF (reference sequence). V shed 0 bases and J shed 0 bases, with 19 bases lying between them. This CDR3 comprises 19 residues. CDR3 in amino acids: CATSRDAEWGAISTDTQYF. CDR3 bases: TGTGCCACCAGCAGAGATGCCGAATGGGGGGCGATTAGCACAGATACGCAGTATTTT.

Comments on this clone: Distinct nucleotide sequences in the sample also encode this CDR3. This chain uses TRBV2 with TRBJ2-5, with D uncertain. This CDR3 has 11 residues. Trimming shortened V by 7 bases and J by 1 base, and 4 bases separated the two germline ends. Per germline, CDR1 SNHLY and CDR2 FYNNEI. The CDR3 loop is CASKFQETQYF. Written as DNA, the CDR3 is TGTGCCAGCAAATTCCAAGAGACCCAGTACTTC.

V usage is TRBV19 and J usage is TRBJ1-2; D is uncertain. CDR3 length equals 11 residues. With 6 bases removed from V and 7 bases from J, the gap between germline ends came to 9 bases. CDR1 is LNHDA and CDR2 is SQIVND in the germline V gene (reference sequence). For the CDR3, the DNA is TGTGCCAGTAGGTTGGGTCCTGGCTACACCTTC. It yields the protein CASRLGPGYTF.

The chain uses TRBV9 and TRBJ1-3; TRBD1 matches at 10 bases. The V segment lost 4 bases and the J segment 3 bases; nucleotides outside the gene matches: 7. Germline loops: CDR1 SGDLS, CDR2 YYNGEE. The CDR3 covers 16 residues. In DNA form, the CDR3 reads TGTGCCAGCAGCACCCGACAGGGGGCAGGTGGAAACACCATATATTTT. Translated: CASSTRQGAGGNTIYF.

Only a few counts were recorded for this clone. The chain couples TRBV5-5 to TRBJ1-5; D unclear. Germline V gives CDR1 SGHKS, CDR2 YYEKEE (reference sequence). There are 17 residues in the CDR3. Trimming removed 0 bases at V and 7 bases at J, with 20 bases between. The CDR3 DNA reads as TGTGCCAGCAGCTTGGCCTCGACCTTTGCACGGTCACAGCCCCAGCATTTT. It encodes CASSLASTFARSQPQHF. The full variable domain, with the rest looked up from reference TRBV5-5 and TRBJ1-5, is DAGVTQSPTHLIKTRGQQVTLRCSPISGHKSVSWYQQVLGQGPQFIFQYYEKEERGRGNFPDRFSARQFPNYSSELNVNALLLGDSALYLCASSLASTFARSQPQHFGDGTRLSIL.

The chain carries TRBV28 and TRBJ1-6; D uncertain. V was trimmed by 4 bases and J by 10 bases, leaving 14 bases between them. This CDR3 comprises 14 residues. Germline-derived CDR1 and CDR2 are MDHEN and SYDVKM. The CDR3 spells CASSSRLSNSPLHF. CDR3 DNA: TGTGCCAGCAGTTCCCGACTTTCTAACTCACCCCTCCACTTT.

The DNA for the CDR3 is TGTGCCAGCAGCTTAAGAAATCAGCCCCAGCATTTT. Protein sequence: CASSLRNQPQHF. The chain couples TRBV5-6 to TRBJ1-5; no definite D call. Germline CDR1 reads SGHDT; CDR2 reads YYEEEE. V was clipped by 2 bases and J by 4 bases, with 4 bases between them. The CDR3 length is 12 residues.

The chain uses TRBV7-9 and TRBJ2-3; 8 nucleotides line up with TRBD1. The germline V gene has CDR1 SEHNR and CDR2 FQNEAQ (reference sequence). The CDR3 has 15 residues. With 4 bases clipped from V and 2 bases from J, the junction kept 5 bases outside the gene matches. For the CDR3, the DNA is TGTGCCAGCAGCTCGCGACAGGGGACCACAGATACGCAGTATTTT. Protein: CASSSRQGTTDTQYF.

The chain recombines TRBV5-5 with TRBJ2-2, with 7 nucleotides matching TRBD1. Germline CDR1 and CDR2: SGHKS and YYEKEE (reference sequence). CDR3 length: 16 amino acids. Germline trimming cut 2 bases from V and 2 bases from J; bases unmatched to any gene: 6. CDR3 residues: CASSLQTGINTGELFF. Written as DNA, the CDR3 is TGTGCCAGCAGCTTACAGACAGGGATTAACACCGGGGAGCTGTTTTTT.

CDR3 DNA sequence: TGTGCCAGCAGCTGGAGCATAGGTGAGCAGTTCTTC. Protein: CASSWSIGEQFF. J is TRBJ2-1 and V is TRBV5-6; D is uncertain. Trimming cost V 3 bases and J 9 bases, with 10 bases left between them. Looked up from germline, CDR1 is SGHDT and CDR2 is YYEEEE. The CDR3 runs 12 residues.

V gene TRBV10-2 combines with J gene TRBJ2-1; 9 bases align to TRBD1. The V gene end was trimmed by 7 bases and the J gene end by 8 bases; junction bases not matched to a gene: 9. The CDR3 is made up of 14 amino acids. Looked up from germline, CDR1 is WSHSY and CDR2 is SAAADI. CDR3 amino acids: CASKPGTGTHEQFF. CDR3 nucleotides: TGCGCCAGCAAACCCGGGACAGGGACCCATGAGCAGTTCTTC.

This chain links TRBV15 with TRBJ1-4, with 8 nucleotides matching TRBD1. Germline values: CDR1 LNHNV, CDR2 YYDKDF (reference sequence). Germline trimming cut 1 base from V and 6 bases from J; bases unmatched to any gene: 10. There are 17 residues in the CDR3. This CDR3 is CATSRALPGTGDEKLFF. CDR3 nucleotide sequence: TGTGCCACCAGCAGAGCCCTCCCCGGGACAGGAGATGAAAAACTGTTTTTT. Filled out from reference TRBV15 and TRBJ1-4, the complete variable domain reads DAMVIQNPRYQVTQFGKPVTLSCSQTLNHNVMYWYQQKSSQAPKLLFHYYDKDFNNEADTPDNFQSRRPNTSFCFLDIRSPGLGDTAMYLCATSRALPGTGDEKLFFGSGTQLSVL.

CDR3 amino acids: CASRPDGAMNTEAFF. The DNA of the CDR3 is TGTGCCAGCAGACCAGACGGAGCCATGAACACTGAAGCTTTCTTT. The chain joins TRBV6-5 to TRBJ1-1, with D unresolved. V was pared by 6 bases and J by 0 bases, with 14 bases between. This CDR3 has 15 amino acids. Looked up from germline, CDR1 is MNHEY and CDR2 is SVGAGI.

This chain joins TRBV20-1 and TRBJ2-2; D gene uncertain. V shed 3 bases and J shed 1 base, with 3 bases lying between them. The germline V gene encodes CDR1 DFQATT and CDR2 SNEGSKA (reference sequence). The CDR3 is made up of 12 amino acids. CDR3 loop: CSASQNTGELFF. The CDR3 nucleotides read TGCAGTGCTAGTCAGAACACCGGGGAGCTGTTTTTT.